This T cell receptor (beta chain) was retrieved from a study of blood T cell repertoires in COVID-19. Data came from immunoSEQ multiplex PCR; TCRdb stores just in-frame clones and leaves some out. The table shows 150,000 to 200,000 clones, with roughly 77% occurring only once. V lost 2 bases, J lost 9 bases, and 2 bases stayed unmatched. The CDR3 is made up of 14 amino acids. CDR1 and CDR2 (germline): SGHNT, YYREEE (reference sequence). The chain has TRBV5-4 and TRBJ2-1; TRBD2 matches 13 bases. This TCR was recovered from a human donor in a cohort sampled during active COVID-19. Material: peripheral blood. CDR3 sequence reads: CASSFRTSGSEQFF. CDR3 sequence (DNA): TGTGCCAGCAGCTTTCGGACTAGCGGGAGTGAGCAGTTCTTC. Variable domain in full (rest from reference TRBV5-4 and TRBJ2-1): ETGVTQSPTHLIKTRGQQVTLRCSSQSGHNTVSWYQQALGQGPQFIFQYYREEENGRGNFPPRFSGLQFPNYSSELNVNALELDDSALYLCASSFRTSGSEQFFGPGTRLTVL.